One and the same sample provided the 16 T cell receptor beta chains below, sequenced in a study of blood T cell repertoires in COVID-19 (TCRdb year 2020). The library was built by means of the immunoSEQ multiplex PCR assay. TCRdb took over this immuneACCESS table, retaining in-frame rearrangements with V and J assigned. Such tables are incomplete; in checked studies, under half of the missing clones stem from an unresolved V gene, and the remainder is unexplained. Across this sample there are tens of thousands of clones, with just over 85% seen only once. The ten largest clonotypes hold 7% to 8.5% of the sample. Sequencing was done on a sample of peripheral blood. These receptors were obtained from a man aged 25 to 40 with acute or convalescent COVID-19.

This rearrangement joins TRBV9 to TRBJ1-2; a possible D gene is TRBD1 (5 bases). Germline loops: CDR1 SGDLS, CDR2 YYNGEE. The ends were cut back, 3 bases at V and 6 bases at J, with 18 bases in the middle. This CDR3 has 15 residues. The CDR3 DNA follows: TGTGCCAGCAGCGGAGCTTGGGCAGGGTATGATGGCTACACCTTC. Its translation is CASSGAWAGYDGYTF.

CDR3 amino acids: CSVADREQYF. The CDR3 nucleotides are TGCAGCGTGGCTGACAGGGAGCAGTACTTC. The J gene is TRBJ2-7, the V gene TRBV29-1; D is perhaps TRBD1 (6 bases). Per germline, CDR1 SQVTM and CDR2 ANQGSEA. This CDR3 region has 10 residues. V was trimmed by 6 bases and J by 7 bases, leaving 10 bases between them.

The chain has TRBV28 and TRBJ2-3; D perhaps matches TRBD2 (6 bases). The CDR3 totals 13 residues. The ends were cut back, 7 bases at V and 2 bases at J, with 10 bases in the middle. Germline loops: CDR1 MDHEN, CDR2 SYDVKM. The CDR3 nucleotides read TGTGCCAGCACCACGGGAGACACAGATACGCAGTATTTT. Protein sequence: CASTTGDTDTQYF.

This clone was found a few times. V usage is TRBV30 and J usage is TRBJ1-3; D ambiguous. CDR1 is GTSNPN, CDR2 SVGIG, per germline (reference sequence). V lost 3 bases and J lost 0, with 12 bases in between. CDR3 length: 15 amino acids. The CDR3 nucleotides read TGTGCCTGGAGCGCGGGTCCCAACTCTGGAAACACCATATATTTT. Encoded protein: CAWSAGPNSGNTIYF.

J is TRBJ2-1 and V is TRBV29-1; a weak D match, TRBD2 (6 bases). Trimming shortened V by 1 base and J by 0 bases, and 13 bases separated the two germline ends. The germline V gene has CDR1 SQVTM and CDR2 ANQGSEA. The length of the CDR3 is 16 residues. The DNA of the CDR3 is TGCAGCGTTGAAGGCTCCGAGACTAGCTCCTACAATGAGCAGTTCTTC. Translated: CSVEGSETSSYNEQFF.

CDR3 coding DNA: TGTGCCAGCAGCCTACTAGCCGGGGAGCTGTTTTTT. Protein sequence: CASSLLAGELFF. This chain connects TRBV27 to TRBJ2-2; D possibly corresponds to TRBD2 (5 bases). Germline assignment: CDR1 MNHEY and CDR2 SMNVEV (reference sequence). Trimming left V 6 bases short and J 6 bases short, with 8 bases between. The CDR3 has 12 residues.

V gene TRBV28 combines with J gene TRBJ1-5; 10 bases line up with TRBD1. This CDR3 contains 18 residues. Losses at the gene ends were 10 bases for V and 0 bases for J; bases not matched to a gene: 15. Looked up from germline, CDR1 is MDHEN and CDR2 is SYDVKM. CDR3 in DNA: TGTGCCACGATAAGGCAGGGACAGGGGTTGGATAGCAATCAGCCCCAGCATTTT. This gives the protein CATIRQGQGLDSNQPQHF.

This sequence joins TRBV6-2 or TRBV6-3 and TRBJ2-7, with a tentative D call TRBD1 (5 bases). V was trimmed by 0 bases and J by 2 bases, leaving 5 bases between them. Germline CDR1 reads MNHEY; CDR2 reads SVGEGT. This CDR3 is built from 13 residues. CDR3 nucleotides: TGTGCCAGCAGTTACTCGGACACCTACGAGCAGTACTTC. This sequence encodes CASSYSDTYEQYF.

V gene TRBV6-6 combines with J gene TRBJ1-6, with D uncertain. The CDR3 extends over 12 amino acids. V was pared by 0 bases and J by 10 bases, with 4 bases between. CDR1 and CDR2 from the germline V gene are MNHNY and SVGAGI (reference sequence). The CDR3: CASSYSASPLHF. The CDR3 coding sequence is TGTGCCAGCAGTTACTCGGCCTCACCCCTCCACTTT.

The chain has TRBV29-1 and TRBJ2-1; 9 positions agree with TRBD1. The ends lost 8 bases at V and 9 bases at J; junction bases unmatched: 17. This CDR3 is 15 amino acids long. CDR1 and CDR2 from the germline V gene are SQVTM and ANQGSEA. DNA for the CDR3: TGCAGCTCCCCCGGGACAGGGAGGACCAACGGTGAGCAGTTCTTC. Residues: CSSPGTGRTNGEQFF.

The J gene is TRBJ2-1, the V gene TRBV9; D uncertain. CDR1 and CDR2 from the germline V gene are SGDLS and YYNGEE. This CDR3 is 11 amino acids long. V gave up 0 bases and J gave up 10 bases, with 5 bases separating them. The CDR3 protein is CASSVGVEQFF. The CDR3 coding sequence is TGTGCCAGCAGCGTAGGAGTGGAGCAGTTCTTC.

The rearrangement joins TRBV5-6 to TRBJ2-2; D gene unclear. V dropped 5 bases and J dropped 4 bases, with 9 bases sitting between them. The length of the CDR3 is 13 residues. In germline, CDR1 is SGHDT, CDR2 YYEEEE. The CDR3 reads CASRPLITGELFF. CDR3 DNA sequence: TGTGCCAGCAGACCACTTATCACCGGGGAGCTGTTTTTT.

CDR3 coding DNA: TGTGCCAGCAGCCAAGATTATCGTAGAGGGACCCAGTACTTC. Its protein is CASSQDYRRGTQYF. The chain employs TRBV14 and TRBJ2-5; the D is unclear. Trimming pared 0 bases from V and 7 bases from J, leaving 12 bases between. The CDR3 runs 14 residues. CDR1 and CDR2 (germline): SGHDN, FVKESK.

The chain couples TRBV19 to TRBJ1-5, with D perhaps TRBD1 (5 bases). The germline V and J ends were trimmed by 4 bases and 5 bases, with 18 bases remaining between them. Germline V CDR1 and CDR2: LNHDA, SQIVND (reference sequence). The CDR3 totals 16 residues. The CDR3 loop reads CASSNRQTGDDQPQHF. Here the CDR3 DNA reads TGTGCCAGTAGTAACCGACAGACGGGAGACGATCAGCCCCAGCATTTT.

The rearrangement joins TRBV7-9 to TRBJ2-4; 10 bases are shared with TRBD1. From germline, CDR1 is SEHNR and CDR2 FQNEAQ (reference sequence). The length of the CDR3 is 15 residues. Germline trimming cut 4 bases from V and 7 bases from J; bases unmatched to any gene: 7. CDR3 region: CASSSPGQGFNIQYF. The CDR3, as DNA: TGTGCCAGCAGCTCTCCGGGACAGGGGTTTAACATTCAGTACTTC.

The V call is TRBV3-1 (or the pseudogene TRBV3-2), the J call TRBJ2-5; 7 nucleotides agree with TRBD1. The CDR3 totals 15 residues. Germline assignment: CDR1 LGHDT and CDR2 YNNKEL (reference sequence). The V segment lost 4 bases and the J segment 3 bases; nucleotides outside the gene matches: 8. The CDR3 nucleotides read TGTGCCAGCAGCCTCCAGACAGGGTCCGAAGAGACCCAGTACTTC. Amino acids: CASSLQTGSEETQYF.